The 10 T cell receptor beta chains given below trace back to one sample, sequenced in a study of blood T cells in healthy people across ages. A sample-barcoded 5' primer and a J-beta primer mix were used in a second PCR of roughly 6 to 11 cycles. Each CDR3 protein is one row after TCRdb ran MiXCR on the 5' RACE reads. The table includes 550,000 to 800,000 distinct CDR3 sequences, about 21% detected once. The sample consisted of blood. The receptors were sampled from a man in his 70s in good health.

This clonotype has only a few counts. This chain links TRBV20-1 with TRBJ2-5, with 12 bases identical to TRBD2. The junction had 0 bases not matched to a gene; V was cut back by 0 bases and J by 4 bases. The V gene's germline CDR1 is DFQATT and CDR2 SNEGSKA (reference sequence). The CDR3 spans 14 residues. As DNA, the CDR3 is TGCAGTGCTAGAGAACTAGCGGGGGGAGAGACCCAGTACTTC. Translation: CSARELAGGETQYF.

V and J are TRBV20-1 and TRBJ2-3; TRBD2 matches 10 bases. Germline trimming cut 1 base from V and 5 bases from J; bases unmatched to any gene: 6. Germline CDR1 DFQATT, CDR2 SNEGSKA (reference sequence). The CDR3 consists of 15 residues. The CDR3 reads CSARALAGVIDTQYF. CDR3 sequence (DNA): TGCAGTGCTAGAGCTCTAGCGGGAGTTATAGATACGCAGTATTTT.

This clonotype showed up just a few times. The rearrangement links TRBV10-3 to TRBJ2-7; 7 bases fit TRBD1. The CDR3 is 15 amino acids. Trimming removed 3 bases from V and 1 base from J; junction bases left unmatched: 6. Germline lookup yields CDR1 ENHRY and CDR2 SYGVKD. CDR3 sequence: CAISDNPGQSYEQYF. As DNA, the CDR3 is TGTGCCATCAGTGACAATCCGGGACAGTCCTACGAGCAGTACTTC.

This clonotype was found many times. The J gene is TRBJ2-7, the V gene TRBV28; the match to TRBD2 covers 13 bases. The CDR3 consists of 16 residues. V shed 4 bases and J 2 bases; nucleotides not matched to a gene: 5. CDR1 and CDR2 from the germline V gene are MDHEN and SYDVKM. The CDR3 DNA reads TGTGCCAGCAGTTCGATAGGACTAGCGGGGGCCTACGAGCAGTACTTC. It encodes CASSSIGLAGAYEQYF.

This clonotype was detected only a few times. The rearrangement uses TRBV28 and TRBJ2-1; possibly TRBD1 for D (6 bases). V was pared by 8 bases and J by 7 bases, with 9 bases between. CDR3 length: 11 amino acids. Germline lookup yields CDR1 MDHEN and CDR2 SYDVKM. CDR3 coding DNA: TGTGCCAGCGAGGGGGTTAATGAGCAGTTCTTC. Encoded protein: CASEGVNEQFF.

The chain employs TRBV7-9 and TRBJ2-7; no clear D gene. The CDR3 spans 13 residues. The ends were cut back, 1 base at V and 5 bases at J, with 9 bases in the middle. Germline V gene sequence: CDR1 SEHNR, CDR2 FQNEAQ (reference sequence). CDR3 residues: CASSLVSAHEQYF. The CDR3 bases are TGTGCCAGCAGCTTAGTGAGCGCCCACGAGCAGTACTTC. Supplemented by reference TRBV7-9 and TRBJ2-7, the full variable domain reads DTGVSQNPRHKITKRGQNVTFRCDPISEHNRLYWYRQTLGQGPEFLTYFQNEAQLEKSRLLSDRFSAERPKGSFSTLEIQRTEQGDSAMYLCASSLVSAHEQYFGPGTRLTVT.

This clonotype was counted between two and nine times. The chain's CDR3 is CASSSTGTRVYNEQFF. DNA for the CDR3: TGTGCCAGCAGTTCTACCGGGACTAGAGTATACAATGAGCAGTTCTTC. The J gene is TRBJ2-1, the V gene TRBV27; TRBD2 matches at 8 bases. J was trimmed by 4 bases and V by 4 bases; bases with no gene match: 9. The CDR3 is 16 amino acids. The germline V gene has CDR1 MNHEY and CDR2 SMNVEV (reference sequence).

The V and J genes are TRBV20-1 and TRBJ2-2; TRBD2 agrees at 9 bases. This CDR3 has 14 residues. CDR1 DFQATT and CDR2 SNEGSKA come from the germline V gene (reference sequence). Trimming at V came to 5 bases and at J to 6 bases, leaving 7 bases not matched to a gene. CDR3 region: CSAVSGSAPGELFF. CDR3 DNA sequence: TGCAGTGCTGTTAGCGGGAGTGCTCCCGGGGAGCTGTTTTTT.

This clonotype was found a few times. The rearrangement uses TRBV11-2 and TRBJ1-6; D possibly corresponds to TRBD1 (6 bases). Deletions cut 3 bases from V and 6 bases from J, with 12 bases between. The germline gives CDR1 SGHAT, CDR2 FQNNGV. CDR3 length: 15 residues. The CDR3 DNA sequence: TGTGCCAGCAGCTTCGAAACAGGGAGTAATTCACCCCTCCACTTT. The encoded protein is CASSFETGSNSPLHF.

V usage is TRBV12-3 or TRBV12-4 and J usage is TRBJ1-2, with D uncertain. This CDR3 spans 13 amino acids. V was shortened by 7 bases and J by 0 bases, with 9 bases between the two germline ends. DNA for the CDR3: TGTGCCAGCACAGTTAGAGCTAACTATGGCTACACCTTC. Translating gives CASTVRANYGYTF.